Detailed here is one T cell receptor (beta chain). The sample originates from a study of T cell repertoires in cytomegalovirus infection. TCRdb fed the reads into MiXCR, producing one record per CDR3 protein. This sample has around 250,000 distinct CDR3 sequences, with 15% to 20% found just once. The CDR3 is 16 amino acids. V gave up 4 bases and J gave up 10 bases; unmatched junction bases: 18. The V gene's germline CDR1 is MGHRA and CDR2 YSYEKL. The source material was CD8+ T cells from PBMCs. This clonotype was sampled from a human donor in good health (CMV status not recorded). Some clones in this sample may be carry-over from other donors' samples. This chain joins TRBV4-1 and TRBJ1-1; the match to TRBD1 covers 7 bases. CDR3 coding DNA: TGCGCCAGCAGCCTTGGGGGCACAGGGGATATCCGGGGAGCTTTCTTT. Its translation is CASSLGGTGDIRGAFF.